The source of this TCR beta chain is a study of CD4+ T cells in melanoma. The method was immunoSEQ multiplex PCR; TCRdb's version includes in-frame clones alone and lacks a portion of them. The profile shows around 110,000 clones, about 90% of them singletons. The CDR3 has 14 residues. The J segment lost 4 bases and the V segment lost 0 bases, leaving 2 bases of the junction unmatched. Germline values: CDR1 SGHRS, CDR2 YFSETQ. Whole-study results and caveats: In melanoma, neoantigen-specific CD4+ T cells reportedly differed in differentiation state. CD8+ T cell, macrophage and B cell function reportedly correlated with neoantigen-specific CD4+ T cells.

This clone was seen a handful of times. Antigen specificity is unknown. This TCR derives from a human donor with melanoma. The V gene is TRBV5-1, the J gene TRBJ2-3; 7 bases are a match to TRBD2. The sequencing sample was made of peripheral blood. The DNA for the CDR3 is TGCGCCAGCAGCTTGGCTCTAGCGGCAGATACGCAGTATTTT. Its protein is CASSLALAADTQYF.